These 16 T cell receptor beta chains were all obtained from the same sample, sequenced in a study of blood T cell repertoires in COVID-19. Some clones are missing from TCRdb's copy, which holds only in-frame ones; the method was immunoSEQ multiplex PCR. The data show about 120,000 clones, with around 78% seen just once and under 2.5% held by the top ten. Sample: peripheral blood. The receptor set was obtained from a man younger than 45 with acute or convalescent COVID-19.

This sequence joins TRBV19 and TRBJ1-6, with 7 bases fitting TRBD1. V shed 9 bases and J 7 bases; nucleotides not matched to a gene: 6. The length of the CDR3 is 13 residues. Germline loops: CDR1 LNHDA, CDR2 SQIVND (reference sequence). CDR3 amino acids: CASQQGMNSPLHF. DNA of the CDR3: TGTGCCAGCCAACAGGGGATGAATTCACCCCTCCACTTT.

The chain carries TRBV6-5 and TRBJ2-7; D gene ambiguous. This CDR3 contains 12 residues. Per the germline V gene, CDR1 is MNHEY and CDR2 is SVGAGI. Trimming shortened V by 7 bases and J by 2 bases, and 9 bases separated the two germline ends. The CDR3 sequence: CASKDKAYEQYF. The DNA for the CDR3 is TGTGCCAGCAAAGACAAAGCCTACGAGCAGTACTTC.

The CDR3 DNA is TGCGCCAGCAGCTTGGCAGGGACTAGCGGGAAGAGCTCCTACAATGAGCAGTTCTTC. As protein: CASSLAGTSGKSSYNEQFF. This chain links TRBV5-1 with TRBJ2-1, with 13 bases fitting TRBD2. This CDR3 region has 19 residues. Germline V gives CDR1 SGHRS, CDR2 YFSETQ. V gave up 0 bases and J gave up 0 bases; unmatched junction bases: 6. Drawing the rest from reference TRBV5-1 and TRBJ2-1, the complete variable domain is KAGVTQTPRYLIKTRGQQVTLSCSPISGHRSVSWYQQTPGQGLQFLFEYFSETQRNKGNFPGRFSGRQFSNSRSEMNVSTLELGDSALYLCASSLAGTSGKSSYNEQFFGPGTRLTVL.

The rearrangement links TRBV7-3 to TRBJ2-3; D not resolved. This CDR3 contains 13 residues. The germline CDR1 and CDR2 sequences are SGHTA and FQGTGA. Trimming pared 0 bases from V and 6 bases from J, leaving 7 bases between. The CDR3 loop is CASSLTSPDTQYF. CDR3 nucleotides: TGTGCCAGCAGCTTAACGAGCCCCGATACGCAGTATTTT.

The V and J genes are TRBV25-1 and TRBJ2-1; 11 nucleotides line up with TRBD2. Looked up from germline, CDR1 is MGHDK and CDR2 is SYGVNS. CDR3 length equals 16 residues. The V gene end was trimmed by 4 bases and the J gene end by 3 bases; junction bases not matched to a gene: 5. This CDR3 reads CASSVRTSGYYNEQFF. Written as DNA, the CDR3 is TGTGCCAGCAGTGTCAGGACTAGCGGGTACTACAATGAGCAGTTCTTC.

The genes are TRBV25-1 and TRBJ1-1, with D tentatively TRBD1 (5 bases). V was shortened by 5 bases and J by 9 bases, with 13 bases between the two germline ends. The germline V gene has CDR1 MGHDK and CDR2 SYGVNS. This CDR3 is built from 12 residues. In nucleotides, the CDR3 is TGTGCCAGCAGTTCGACAGAGCACAAAGCTTTCTTT. This translates into CASSSTEHKAFF.

This clone has just a few counts. V and J are TRBV5-5 and TRBJ1-6, with D perhaps matching TRBD1 (5 bases). With 5 bases removed from V and 10 bases from J, the gap between germline ends came to 16 bases. The CDR3 spans 14 residues. CDR1 and CDR2 (germline): SGHKS, YYEKEE (reference sequence). The CDR3 spells CASREGLVISPLHF. In DNA, the CDR3 is TGTGCCAGCAGGGAGGGACTGGTAATATCACCCCTCCACTTT.

The V call is TRBV3-1 (or the pseudogene TRBV3-2), the J call TRBJ2-3; D call uncertain. The ends were cut back, 1 base at V and 0 bases at J, with 11 bases in the middle. The CDR3 covers 16 residues. The germline CDR1 and CDR2 sequences are LGHDT and YNNKEL (reference sequence). This CDR3 is CASSQGAYSSTDTQYF. Written as DNA, the CDR3 is TGTGCCAGCAGCCAAGGGGCGTACTCTAGCACAGATACGCAGTATTTT.

CDR3 in amino acids: CACSQGRGTEQYF. The CDR3 region has the DNA TGTGCCTGCTCCCAGGGCAGGGGAACCGAGCAGTACTTC. This rearrangement joins TRBV3-1 (or the pseudogene TRBV3-2) to TRBJ2-7; a weak D match, TRBD1 (6 bases). V gave up 11 bases and J gave up 6 bases, with 20 bases separating them. CDR1 is LGHDT and CDR2 is YNNKEL in the germline V gene (reference sequence). This CDR3 has 13 amino acids.

This sequence joins TRBV7-9 and TRBJ1-4; D may be TRBD1 (5 bases). This CDR3 comprises 17 residues. Germline lookup yields CDR1 SEHNR and CDR2 FQNEAQ (reference sequence). V was shortened by 0 bases and J by 5 bases, with 16 bases between the two germline ends. CDR3: CASSLARGEGKNEKLFF. The DNA for the CDR3 is TGTGCCAGCAGCTTAGCCCGAGGGGAGGGAAAAAATGAAAAACTGTTTTTT.

CDR3 protein: CATSSGAGDYNEQFF. The CDR3 nucleotides read TGTGCCACCAGCAGTGGAGCGGGAGACTACAATGAGCAGTTCTTC. The genes are TRBV15 and TRBJ2-1, with 8 bases identical to TRBD2. Germline loops: CDR1 LNHNV, CDR2 YYDKDF (reference sequence). The CDR3 totals 15 residues. The ends lost 3 bases at V and 3 bases at J; junction bases unmatched: 4.

The chain recombines TRBV29-1 with TRBJ1-2, with TRBD1 matching 12 bases. In germline, CDR1 is SQVTM, CDR2 ANQGSEA. The J segment lost 3 bases and the V segment lost 5 bases, leaving 4 bases of the junction unmatched. The CDR3 spans 14 residues. CDR3 sequence: CSVRDRGLYYGYTF. The CDR3 DNA follows: TGCAGCGTTAGGGACAGGGGGCTTTACTATGGCTACACCTTC.

The chain recombines TRBV19 with TRBJ1-5, with D possibly being TRBD1 (5 bases). This CDR3 has 16 residues. Germline V gene sequence: CDR1 LNHDA, CDR2 SQIVND (reference sequence). With 3 bases removed from V and 4 bases from J, the gap between germline ends came to 16 bases. In DNA, the CDR3 is TGTGCCAGTAGTATCACCGGTCTCAAGGGGAATCAGCCCCAGCATTTT. Its translation is CASSITGLKGNQPQHF.

The chain is built from TRBV19 and TRBJ2-6; no clear D gene. Germline V gives CDR1 LNHDA, CDR2 SQIVND (reference sequence). V was cut by 3 bases and J by 0 bases, with 6 bases left in between. The CDR3 contains 15 residues. The CDR3 region is CASSIQSSGANVLTF. Written as DNA, the CDR3 is TGTGCCAGTAGTATCCAGTCCTCTGGGGCCAACGTCCTGACTTTC.

This chain links TRBV29-1 with TRBJ1-2; 8 bases fit TRBD1. Trimming removed 2 bases from V and 3 bases from J; junction bases left unmatched: 5. The V gene's germline CDR1 is SQVTM and CDR2 ANQGSEA. This CDR3 is built from 14 residues. DNA for the CDR3: TGCAGCGTTGAACTGGCAGGGGGCTACTATGGCTACACCTTC. Amino acid sequence: CSVELAGGYYGYTF.

The chain uses TRBV13 and TRBJ2-1; D uncertain. The CDR3 covers 15 residues. Trimming stripped 0 bases from V and 1 base from J, with 7 bases between. Germline V lookup: CDR1 PRHDT, CDR2 FYEKMQ (reference sequence). CDR3: CASSLGYLSYNEQFF. CDR3 DNA sequence: TGTGCCAGCAGCTTAGGATACCTATCCTACAATGAGCAGTTCTTC.